The entry that follows covers one T cell receptor (beta chain) sequence. Its antigen remains unidentified. PCR primers comprised 60 Vbeta and 13 Jbeta primers. Generated by immunoSEQ multiplex PCR, the TCRdb table keeps only in-frame clones and is missing some. The sample has some 130,000 clones; roughly 78% are singletons. The CDR3 has 14 amino acids. Trimming pared 2 bases from V and 5 bases from J, leaving 12 bases between. In germline, CDR1 is MNHEY, CDR2 SVGAGI. The source of the sample is a study of cytomegalovirus exposure and HLA in healthy donors. Study background: Out of about 180 million T cells, an earlier analysis found some 120 million unique TCR beta sequences in total.

Findings and caveats of the study: There were some V segments, including TRBV6-2 and TRBV6-3, excluded as indistinguishable. Prior analysis indicated that the majority of TCR beta V segments exhibited productivity approximately 90% or approximately 30% of the time. Cytomegalovirus status was reportedly diagnosed by the classifier with high sensitivity and specificity.

The sequenced material came from PBMCs. V is TRBV6-5 and J is TRBJ2-5, with TRBD1 as a possible D gene (6 bases). The receptor comes from a man between 35 and 55 years old in good health and CMV-seropositive. DNA for the CDR3: TGTGCCAGCAGTTACATCAGGGGTCCGGAGACCCAGTACTTC. This codes for CASSYIRGPETQYF.